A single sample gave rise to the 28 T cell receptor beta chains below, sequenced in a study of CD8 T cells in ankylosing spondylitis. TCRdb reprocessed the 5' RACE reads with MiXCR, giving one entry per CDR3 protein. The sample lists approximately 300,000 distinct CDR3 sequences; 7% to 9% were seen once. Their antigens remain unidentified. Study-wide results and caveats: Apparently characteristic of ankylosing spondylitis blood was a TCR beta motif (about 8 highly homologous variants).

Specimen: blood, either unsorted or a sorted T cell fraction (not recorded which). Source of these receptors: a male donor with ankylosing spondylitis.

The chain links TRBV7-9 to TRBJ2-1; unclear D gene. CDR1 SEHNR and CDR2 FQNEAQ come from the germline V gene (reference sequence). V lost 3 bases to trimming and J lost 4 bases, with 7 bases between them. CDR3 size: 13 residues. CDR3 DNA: TGTGCCAGCAGCTTCCAGGTTTACAATGAGCAGTTCTTC. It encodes CASSFQVYNEQFF.

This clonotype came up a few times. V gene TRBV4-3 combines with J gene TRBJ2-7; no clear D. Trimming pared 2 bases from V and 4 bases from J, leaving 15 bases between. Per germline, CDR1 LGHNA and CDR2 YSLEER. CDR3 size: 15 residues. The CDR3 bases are TGCGCCAGCAGCCAATCCCCGGCAACACTATACGAGCAGTACTTC. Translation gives CASSQSPATLYEQYF.

CDR3 nucleotides: TGTGCCAGCAGCCTGAGACTAGTAGCCAATGAGCAGTTCTTC. Protein sequence: CASSLRLVANEQFF. The V call is TRBV7-8, the J call TRBJ2-1, with D perhaps matching TRBD2 (6 bases). The CDR3 totals 14 residues. V was trimmed by 5 bases and J by 6 bases, leaving 14 bases between them. Germline assignment: CDR1 SGHVS and CDR2 FQNEAQ.

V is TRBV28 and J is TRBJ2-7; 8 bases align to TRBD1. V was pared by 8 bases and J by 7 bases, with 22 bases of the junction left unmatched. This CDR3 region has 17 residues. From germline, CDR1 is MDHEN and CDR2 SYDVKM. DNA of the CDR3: TGTGCCAGCGCAAGGGACAGGACCAGCGGATATGCCTTGGAGCAGTACTTC. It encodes CASARDRTSGYALEQYF.

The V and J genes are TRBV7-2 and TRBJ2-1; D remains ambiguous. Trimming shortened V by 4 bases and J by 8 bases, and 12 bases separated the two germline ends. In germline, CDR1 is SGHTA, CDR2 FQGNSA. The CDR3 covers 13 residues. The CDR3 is CASSSLGIHEQFF. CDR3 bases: TGTGCCAGCAGCTCCCTAGGTATCCATGAGCAGTTCTTC.

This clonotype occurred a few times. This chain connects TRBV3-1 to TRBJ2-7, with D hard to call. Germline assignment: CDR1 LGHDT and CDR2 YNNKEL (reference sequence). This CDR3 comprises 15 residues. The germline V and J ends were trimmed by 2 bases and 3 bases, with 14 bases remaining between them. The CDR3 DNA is TGTGCCAGCAGCCAATCCTGGCGAGTGAACTACGAGCAGTACTTC. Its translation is CASSQSWRVNYEQYF.

The CDR3 sequence is CSAGGYSNQPQHF. The CDR3 nucleotides read TGCAGTGCTGGAGGGTATAGCAATCAGCCCCAGCATTTT. This sequence joins TRBV20-1 and TRBJ1-5; unclear D gene. With 5 bases removed from V and 0 bases from J, the gap between germline ends came to 8 bases. Germline V gene sequence: CDR1 DFQATT, CDR2 SNEGSKA (reference sequence). This CDR3 comprises 13 residues.

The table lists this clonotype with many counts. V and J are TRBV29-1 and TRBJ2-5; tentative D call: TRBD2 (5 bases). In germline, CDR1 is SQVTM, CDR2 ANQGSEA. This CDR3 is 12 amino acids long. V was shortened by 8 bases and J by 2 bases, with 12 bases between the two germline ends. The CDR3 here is CSHASGQETQYF. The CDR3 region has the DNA TGCAGCCACGCCAGCGGTCAAGAGACCCAGTACTTC.

CDR3 protein: CASSQEWSGYYEQFF. For the CDR3, the DNA is TGTGCCAGCAGCCAAGAATGGAGCGGGTACTATGAGCAGTTCTTC. The V and J genes are TRBV4-2 and TRBJ2-1; possibly TRBD2 for D (6 bases). Trimming pared 0 bases from V and 8 bases from J, leaving 14 bases between. The CDR3 runs to 15 residues. The germline CDR1 and CDR2 sequences are LGHNA and YNFKEQ.

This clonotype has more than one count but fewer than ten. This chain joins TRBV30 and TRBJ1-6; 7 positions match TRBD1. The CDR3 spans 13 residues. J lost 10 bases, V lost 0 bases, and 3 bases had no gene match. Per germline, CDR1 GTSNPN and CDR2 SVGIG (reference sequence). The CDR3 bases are TGTGCCTGGAGTGTAGGGGGCAAGTCACCCCTCCACTTT. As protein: CAWSVGGKSPLHF.

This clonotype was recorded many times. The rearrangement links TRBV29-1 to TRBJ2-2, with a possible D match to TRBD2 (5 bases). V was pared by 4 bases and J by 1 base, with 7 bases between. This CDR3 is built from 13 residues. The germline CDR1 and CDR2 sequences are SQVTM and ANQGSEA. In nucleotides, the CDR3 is TGCAGCGTTGTCGAGGGGAACACCGGGGAGCTGTTTTTT. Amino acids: CSVVEGNTGELFF.

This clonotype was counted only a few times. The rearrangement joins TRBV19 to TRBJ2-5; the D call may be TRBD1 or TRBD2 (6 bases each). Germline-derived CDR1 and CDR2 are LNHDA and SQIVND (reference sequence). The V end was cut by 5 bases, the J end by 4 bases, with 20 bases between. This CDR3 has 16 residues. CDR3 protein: CASSPGAALTTETQYF. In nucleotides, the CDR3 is TGTGCCAGTAGTCCGGGGGCGGCTCTTACTACAGAGACCCAGTACTTC.

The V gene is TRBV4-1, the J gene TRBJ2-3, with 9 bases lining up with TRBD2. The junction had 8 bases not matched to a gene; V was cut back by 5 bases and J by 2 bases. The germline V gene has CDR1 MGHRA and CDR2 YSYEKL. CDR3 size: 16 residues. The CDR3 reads CASSSVAGVPTDTQYF. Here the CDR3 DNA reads TGCGCCAGCAGCTCCGTAGCGGGAGTACCCACAGATACGCAGTATTTT.

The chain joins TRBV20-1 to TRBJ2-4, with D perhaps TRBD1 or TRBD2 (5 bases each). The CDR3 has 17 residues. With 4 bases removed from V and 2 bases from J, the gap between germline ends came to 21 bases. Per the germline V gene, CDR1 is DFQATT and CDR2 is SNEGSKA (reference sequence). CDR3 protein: CSAKPGRGEGPKNIQYF. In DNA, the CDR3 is TGCAGTGCTAAGCCGGGACGGGGAGAGGGTCCCAAAAACATTCAGTACTTC.

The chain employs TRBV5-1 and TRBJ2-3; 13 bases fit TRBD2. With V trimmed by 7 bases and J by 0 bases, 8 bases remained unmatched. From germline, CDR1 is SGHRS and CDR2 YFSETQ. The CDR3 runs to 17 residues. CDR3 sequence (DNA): TGCGCCAGCCGCCTGGGGACTAGCGGGGTCAGCACAGATACGCAGTATTTT. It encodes CASRLGTSGVSTDTQYF.

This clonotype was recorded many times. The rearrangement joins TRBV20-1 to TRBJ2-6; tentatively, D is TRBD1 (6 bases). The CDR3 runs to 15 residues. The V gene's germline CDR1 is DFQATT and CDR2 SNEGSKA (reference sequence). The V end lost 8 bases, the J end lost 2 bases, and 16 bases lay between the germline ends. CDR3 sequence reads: CSLRPPGAGANVLTF. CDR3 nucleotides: TGCAGTCTCAGACCCCCAGGGGCTGGGGCCAACGTCCTGACTTTC.

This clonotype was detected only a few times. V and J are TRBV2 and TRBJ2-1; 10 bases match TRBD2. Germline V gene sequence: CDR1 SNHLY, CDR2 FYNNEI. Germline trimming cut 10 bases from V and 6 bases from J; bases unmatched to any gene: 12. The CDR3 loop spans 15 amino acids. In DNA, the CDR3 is TGTGCCACCAAGCGGGAGGGCCAAAGCCCCAATGAGCAGTTCTTC. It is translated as CATKREGQSPNEQFF. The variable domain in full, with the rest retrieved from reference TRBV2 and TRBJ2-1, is EPEVTQTPSHQVTQMGQEVILRCVPISNHLYFYWYRQILGQKVEFLVSFYNNEISEKSEIFDDQFSVERPDGSNFTLKIRSTKLEDSAMYFCATKREGQSPNEQFFGPGTRLTVL.

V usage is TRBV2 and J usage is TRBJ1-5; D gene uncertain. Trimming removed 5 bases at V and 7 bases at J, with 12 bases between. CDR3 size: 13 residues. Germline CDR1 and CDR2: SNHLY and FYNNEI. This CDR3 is CASSKGLGQPQHF. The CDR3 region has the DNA TGTGCCAGCAGTAAGGGCCTCGGGCAGCCCCAGCATTTT.

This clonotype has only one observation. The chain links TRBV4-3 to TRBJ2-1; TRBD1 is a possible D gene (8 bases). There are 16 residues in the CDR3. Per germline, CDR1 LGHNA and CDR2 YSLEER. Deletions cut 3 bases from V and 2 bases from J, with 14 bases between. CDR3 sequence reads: CASSQTSRGPYNEQFF. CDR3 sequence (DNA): TGCGCCAGCAGCCAGACTAGCAGGGGGCCCTACAATGAGCAGTTCTTC.

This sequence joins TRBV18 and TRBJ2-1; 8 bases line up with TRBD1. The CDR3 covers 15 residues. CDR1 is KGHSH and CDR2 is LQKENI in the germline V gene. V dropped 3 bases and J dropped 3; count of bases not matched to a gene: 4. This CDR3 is CASSPAGGNYNEQFF. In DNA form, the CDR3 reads TGTGCCAGCTCACCCGCAGGGGGCAACTACAATGAGCAGTTCTTC.

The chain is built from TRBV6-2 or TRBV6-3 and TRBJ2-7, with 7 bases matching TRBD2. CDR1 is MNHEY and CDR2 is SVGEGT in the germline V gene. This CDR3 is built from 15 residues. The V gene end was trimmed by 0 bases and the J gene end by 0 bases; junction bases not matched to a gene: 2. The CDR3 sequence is CASSYSLAVSYEQYF. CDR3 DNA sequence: TGTGCCAGCAGTTACTCGCTAGCGGTCTCCTACGAGCAGTACTTC.

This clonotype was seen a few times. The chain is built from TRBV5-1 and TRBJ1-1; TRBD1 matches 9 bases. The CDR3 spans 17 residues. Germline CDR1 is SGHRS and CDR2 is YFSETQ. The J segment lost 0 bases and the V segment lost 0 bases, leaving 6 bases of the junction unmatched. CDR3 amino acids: CASSLDPGTGMNTEAFF. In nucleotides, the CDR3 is TGCGCCAGCAGCTTGGACCCCGGGACAGGGATGAACACTGAAGCTTTCTTT.

The CDR3: CASSRDREQFF. The DNA for the CDR3 is TGTGCCAGCAGCAGAGACAGGGAGCAGTTCTTC. This chain links TRBV6-5 with TRBJ2-1, with D possibly matching TRBD1 (6 bases). The V end lost 6 bases, the J end lost 10 bases, and 10 bases lay between the germline ends. Germline CDR1 and CDR2: MNHEY and SVGAGI. This CDR3 region has 11 residues.

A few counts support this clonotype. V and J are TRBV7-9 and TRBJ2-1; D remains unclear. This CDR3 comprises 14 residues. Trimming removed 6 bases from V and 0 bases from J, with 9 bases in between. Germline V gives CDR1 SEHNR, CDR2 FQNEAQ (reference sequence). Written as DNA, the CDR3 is TGTGCCAGCAGGGCGACAAGCTCCTACAATGAGCAGTTCTTC. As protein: CASRATSSYNEQFF. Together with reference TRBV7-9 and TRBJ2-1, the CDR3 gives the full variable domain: DTGVSQNPRHKITKRGQNVTFRCDPISEHNRLYWYRQTLGQGPEFLTYFQNEAQLEKSRLLSDRFSAERPKGSFSTLEIQRTEQGDSAMYLCASRATSSYNEQFFGPGTRLTVL.

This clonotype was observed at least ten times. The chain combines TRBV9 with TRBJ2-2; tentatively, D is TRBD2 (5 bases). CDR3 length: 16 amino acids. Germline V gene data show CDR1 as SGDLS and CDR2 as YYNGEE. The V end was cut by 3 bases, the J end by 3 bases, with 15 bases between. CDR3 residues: CASSGGLLAYTGELFF. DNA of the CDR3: TGTGCCAGCAGCGGTGGACTTCTCGCGTACACCGGGGAGCTGTTTTTT.

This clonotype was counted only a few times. CDR3 residues: CSARDPGTSGRHGEQFF. CDR3 nucleotides: TGCAGTGCTAGAGACCCGGGGACTAGCGGGAGGCACGGTGAGCAGTTCTTC. This sequence joins TRBV20-1 and TRBJ2-1; 15 positions agree with TRBD2. After removal of 0 bases from V and 9 bases from J, the junction contained 9 bases not matched to a gene. The length of the CDR3 is 17 residues. The V gene's germline CDR1 is DFQATT and CDR2 SNEGSKA (reference sequence).

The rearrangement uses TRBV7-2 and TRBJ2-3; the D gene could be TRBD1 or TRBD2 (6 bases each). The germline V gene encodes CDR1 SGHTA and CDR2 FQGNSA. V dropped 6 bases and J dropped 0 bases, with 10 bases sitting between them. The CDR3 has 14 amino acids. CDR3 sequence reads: CASREGVSTDTQYF. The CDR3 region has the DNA TGTGCCAGCAGGGAGGGGGTTAGCACAGATACGCAGTATTTT.

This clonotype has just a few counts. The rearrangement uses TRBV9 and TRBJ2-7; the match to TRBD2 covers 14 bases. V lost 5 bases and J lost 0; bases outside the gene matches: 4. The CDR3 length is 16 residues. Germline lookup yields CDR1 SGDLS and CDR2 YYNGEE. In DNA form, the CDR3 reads TGTGCCAGCAGGGGACTAGCGGGAGTGGACTCCTACGAGCAGTACTTC. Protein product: CASRGLAGVDSYEQYF.